This TCR beta chain was identified during a study of post-analysis software for immune sequencing data. Overall study results and limits: Strong co-clustering by F measure was seen for same-batch samples. The study found significantly lower normalized Chao1 diversity in multiple sclerosis patients than in controls. In patients, about 5 TRBV segments were more frequent than in controls, with TRBV5-6, TRBV5-1 and TRBV20-1 among them.

A few counts support this clonotype. As yet, its antigen is unknown. Trimming pared 1 base from V and 10 bases from J, leaving 14 bases between. The germline gives CDR1 MDHEN, CDR2 SYDVKM. The CDR3 contains 14 residues. Unique molecular identifiers were present in the TCR beta cDNA libraries. In TCRdb, the PCR reads were re-called with MiXCR into one record per CDR3 protein. The profile covers fewer than 850,000 distinct CDR3 sequences, with around 45% appearing a single time and approximately 4.4% taken by the ten largest. Specimen: blood. The receptor comes from a girl aged 5-17 years with multiple sclerosis. The chain combines TRBV28 with TRBJ2-1; TRBD2 might be the D (6 bases). The CDR3 DNA sequence: TGTGCCAGCAGTTTATTGGGCGCGGGATGGGAGCAGTTCTTC. Protein product: CASSLLGAGWEQFF.